One T cell receptor beta chain is described in this entry. Its antigen has not been determined. Within one base of it there is no much larger clone, and no base qualities were kept. CD8 naive samples were CD45RO-negative cells positively selected for CCR7, giving a CD45RA+CCR7+ population that excluded TemRA cells. Healthy HIV-negative adults with no recently reported acute infections or vaccinations were included as donors. Every donor was a Caucasian adult living in Nashville, Tennessee, USA. Blood was obtained by leukapheresis, after which PBMCs were separated by Ficoll-Histopaque density gradient centrifugation and cryopreserved in liquid nitrogen vapor phase. Analytical flow cytometry was used to check the purity and quantity of each magnetically sorted T cell population. From each sorted fraction, genomic DNA was isolated and quantified by UV absorbance on a Nanodrop 2000c. V is shortened by 2 bases, J by 3 bases, and the region joining them spans 11 bases. The CDR3 measures 14 amino acids from cysteine to phenylalanine. The only DNA kept is the CDR3, 42 bases in frame from the first base. CDR1 and CDR2 are read off the germline V gene as WSHSY and SAAADI.

This sample was taken from a study of shared clonotypes between healthy human individuals (TCRdb year 2020). About the study as a whole: Three men and a couple of women, aged 18 to 49 years, made up the cohort. For each donor, CD4 naive and CD4 memory were each run on three plates, CD8 naive on two plates, and CD8 memory on one plate. To estimate repertoire size and how much clonotype sharing occurs between individuals, the study deeply sequenced the blood TCR repertoires of five healthy adults. Libraries were prepared and TCR repertoires were sequenced by different laboratories using diverse techniques, in order to increase sequencing depth and limit assay-specific biases. Each donor's leukapheresis produced roughly between roughly 0.85 and 10 billion PBMCs.

The research as a whole found: Compared with non-shared clonotypes, the clonotypes found in all four sorted-subset donors had higher generation probabilities. Sampling was restricted to blood, and TCR repertoires in tissue are likely to differ from TCR repertoires in blood. Pairwise subsampling indicated that sequencing depth was expected to affect the degree of clonotype sharing among donors. Incomplete sequencing was indicated by rarefaction of sorted-subset datasets, despite the large sequencing depth. When several donors were compared, the shared fraction of clonotypes was roughly 4.8% for naive CD4, more than 3% for naive CD8, 2.3% for memory CD4, and around 0.4% for memory CD8. Estimated clonotype richness was generally larger for naive than for memory subsets. The genetic and exposure-history diversity represented was limited by the small number of donors.

Using the deep immunoSEQ assay, TCR CDR3 regions were amplified from genomic DNA by multiplex PCR. Extracted genomic DNA from each cell subset was distributed evenly across all wells of several immunoSEQ 96-well plates, and each plate was treated as a replicate. For sorted subsets, each replicate PCR was loaded with about 200 ng genomic DNA, equivalent to approximately 33,000 T cell genomes. The purified libraries were quantified using a Qubit 3.0 fluorometer, sized with a Bioanalyzer 2100, and then quantified again using the KAPA Library Quantification kit. Every immunoSEQ 96-well plate was sequenced on a dedicated single-read 150-cycle Illumina NextSeq 550 flow cell. The study's own analysis went as follows. Because only junctional sequences without quality scores were contained in the immunoSEQ output, filtering matching that applied to full-length reads could not be performed. Sequences were annotated with PyIR, a Python wrapper for IgBLAST v1.9, and V/J genes and CDR3 were assigned using IMGT germline references. Reads with weak V/J assignments (E-value above 1e-6), missing CDR3, stop codons, out-of-frame junctions, or ambiguous translated residues were removed. V3J clonotypes were defined as sequences sharing an identical inferred V gene, J gene, and CDR3 amino acid sequence. To compute the percentage overlap between repertoires, the number of shared unique clonotypes was divided by the size of the smaller repertoire. RTK rarefaction, the Chao1 estimator, and Recon v2.1 estimates of unobserved clonotypes were used to assess repertoire richness. For all TCRbeta clonotypes obtained by the gDNA method from a few donors, generation probabilities were computed with OLGA. Entries here come from immuneACCESS through TCRdb and include only in-frame sequences with V and J called. Some clones fail to appear in such tables; in the studies checked, an unresolved V gene covers under half of the shortfall, and the cause of the remainder is unknown. V and J calls and clone size are copied from that table; D and trimming were computed from the DNA. A total of 450,000 to 700,000 clones appear in this sample, 95% to 96% of them only once. The top ten constitute about 0.11% of the sample.

This receptor was obtained from a woman aged 25-40 years in good health. The sequenced sample consisted of naive CD8+ T cells sorted from blood. Reading the label with the study, this specimen's cell subset or site is: CD45RA+CCR7+. The sequence links TRBV10-2 to TRBJ2-7; no confident D gene assignment can be made. In nucleotides, the sequence is TGCGCCAGCAGTGAGGGCGCTCTAAACTACGAGCAGTACTTC. The encoded protein is CASSEGALNYEQYF.